This note documents a single TCR beta chain sequence. This receptor's antigen is unknown. No base-level quality is on record; no much larger clone is a single base apart. V is shortened by 0 bases, J by 5 bases, and the region joining them spans 20 bases. From the cysteine through the phenylalanine, the CDR3 covers 17 amino acids. The entry retains the CDR3 DNA only, 51 bases that are in frame from base 1. The germline V gene (reference sequence) specifies SGHNT as CDR1 and YYREEE as CDR2. The intended sense of this specimen's treatment or condition label: in vitro stimulation with specific CMV peptide epitopes to enrich CMV-specific T cells. The run used an Illumina HiSeq 1500. The public sequencing data were trimmed at Q25 with fastp and processed into clonotypes with MiXCR by TCRdb, which kept only in-frame beta chains. Identical CDR3 proteins give one entry, which carries the most common genes and DNA. The sample profile shows some 500,000 distinct CDR3 sequences; more than 30% of them were found once. Jointly, the top ten make up 15% to 20% of the sample.

The data stem from a study of T cell repertoires in cytomegalovirus infection (dated by TCRdb to 2018 to 2020). Background on the whole study: Peptide stimulations targeted recently identified HLA-C-restricted CMV epitopes, whose presentation resists viral immunomodulation, together with well-studied HLA-B-restricted epitopes. Donor HLA type was relevant to the analysis, as public TCR beta signatures indicated carriage of CMV infection together with the matching HLA type.

What the authors observed across the whole study: The ex vivo response was dominated by HLA-C-restricted CMV-specific TCR beta clonotypes, and the single most frequent clonotype in two of eight donors was supplied by these HLA-C-restricted clonotypes. Carriers of CMV infection plus the relevant HLA type were discriminated by the cumulative frequency of public TCR beta family members in the study cohort and in an independent 352-donor cohort.

This receptor chain uses TRBV5-4 and TRBJ2-5, and the D gene may be TRBD1, 6 bases matching. This specimen consisted of cultured PBMCs, obtained from culture after CMV antigen stimulation. This TCR was sampled from a human donor in good health (CMV status not recorded). Some clones in this sample may be carry-over from other donors' samples. The DNA reads TGTGCCAGCAGCTTGGGACCGGGACACAGCGAGGGGGAGACCCAGTACTTC. This gives the protein CASSLGPGHSEGETQYF.